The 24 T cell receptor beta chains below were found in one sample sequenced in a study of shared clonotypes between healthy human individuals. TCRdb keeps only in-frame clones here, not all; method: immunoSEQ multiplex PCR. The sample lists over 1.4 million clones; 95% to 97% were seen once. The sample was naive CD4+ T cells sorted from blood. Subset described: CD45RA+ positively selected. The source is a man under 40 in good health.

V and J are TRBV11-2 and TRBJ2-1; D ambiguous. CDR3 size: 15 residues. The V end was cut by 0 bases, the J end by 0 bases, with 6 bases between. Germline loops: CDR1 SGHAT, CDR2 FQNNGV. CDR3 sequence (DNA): TGTGCCAGCAGCTTAGATTGGGGCTCCTACAATGAGCAGTTCTTC. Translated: CASSLDWGSYNEQFF.

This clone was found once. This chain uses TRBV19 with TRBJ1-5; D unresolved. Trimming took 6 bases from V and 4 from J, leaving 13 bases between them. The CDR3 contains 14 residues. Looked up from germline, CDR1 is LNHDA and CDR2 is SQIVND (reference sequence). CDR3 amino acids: CASRTIVGNQPQHF. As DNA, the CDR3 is TGTGCCAGTAGGACGATCGTGGGGAATCAGCCCCAGCATTTT. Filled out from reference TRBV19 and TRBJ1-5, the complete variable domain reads DGGITQSPKYLFRKEGQNVTLSCEQNLNHDAMYWYRQDPGQGLRLIYYSQIVNDFQKGDIAEGYSVSREKKESFPLTVTSAQKNPTAFYLCASRTIVGNQPQHFGDGTRLSIL.

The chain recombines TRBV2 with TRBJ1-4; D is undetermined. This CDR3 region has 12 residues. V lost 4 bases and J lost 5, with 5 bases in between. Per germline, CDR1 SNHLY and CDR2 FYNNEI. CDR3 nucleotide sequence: TGTGCCAGCAGTGTAGGAAATGAAAAACTGTTTTTT. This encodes CASSVGNEKLFF.

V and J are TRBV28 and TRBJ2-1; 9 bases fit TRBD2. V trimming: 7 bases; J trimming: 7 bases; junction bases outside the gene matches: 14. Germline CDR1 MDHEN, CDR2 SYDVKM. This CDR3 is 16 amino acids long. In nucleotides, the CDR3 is TGTGCCAGCACTCGGCGGGAGGGCCGGAGGATGAATGAGCAGTTCTTC. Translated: CASTRREGRRMNEQFF.

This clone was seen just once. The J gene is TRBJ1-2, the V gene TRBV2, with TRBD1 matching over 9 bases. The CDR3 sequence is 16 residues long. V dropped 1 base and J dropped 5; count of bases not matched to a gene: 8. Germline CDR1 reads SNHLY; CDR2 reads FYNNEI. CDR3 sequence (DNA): TGTGCCAGCAGTGAAGATGTTCGGACAGGGGTATATGGCTACACCTTC. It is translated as CASSEDVRTGVYGYTF. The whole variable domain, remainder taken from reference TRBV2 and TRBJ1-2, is EPEVTQTPSHQVTQMGQEVILRCVPISNHLYFYWYRQILGQKVEFLVSFYNNEISEKSEIFDDQFSVERPDGSNFTLKIRSTKLEDSAMYFCASSEDVRTGVYGYTFGSGTRLTVV.

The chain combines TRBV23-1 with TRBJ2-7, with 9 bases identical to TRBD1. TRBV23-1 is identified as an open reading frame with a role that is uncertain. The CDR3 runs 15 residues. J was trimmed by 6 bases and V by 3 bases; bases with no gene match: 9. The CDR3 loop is CASSHKPGQGTEQYF. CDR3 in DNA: TGCGCCAGCAGTCATAAACCGGGACAGGGAACCGAGCAGTACTTC.

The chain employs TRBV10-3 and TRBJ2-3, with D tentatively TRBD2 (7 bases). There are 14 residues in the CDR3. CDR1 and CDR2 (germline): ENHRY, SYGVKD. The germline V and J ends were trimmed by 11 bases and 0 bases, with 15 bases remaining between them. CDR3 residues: CASKGGISTDTQYF. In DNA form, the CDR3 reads TGTGCCTCTAAGGGGGGGATCAGCACAGATACGCAGTATTTT.

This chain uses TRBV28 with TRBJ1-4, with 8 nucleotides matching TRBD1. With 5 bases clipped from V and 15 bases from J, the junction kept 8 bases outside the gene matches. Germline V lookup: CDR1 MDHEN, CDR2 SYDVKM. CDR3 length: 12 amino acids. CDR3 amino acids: CASSPGTGRMFF. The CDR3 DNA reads TGTGCCAGCAGTCCCGGGACAGGACGTATGTTTTTT.

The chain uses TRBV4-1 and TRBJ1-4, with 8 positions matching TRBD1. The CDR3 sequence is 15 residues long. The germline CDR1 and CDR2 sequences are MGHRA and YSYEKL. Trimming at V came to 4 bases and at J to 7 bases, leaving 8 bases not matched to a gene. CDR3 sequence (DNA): TGCGCCAGCAGCCTGGGACAGGATGGCGGTGAAAAACTGTTTTTT. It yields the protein CASSLGQDGGEKLFF.

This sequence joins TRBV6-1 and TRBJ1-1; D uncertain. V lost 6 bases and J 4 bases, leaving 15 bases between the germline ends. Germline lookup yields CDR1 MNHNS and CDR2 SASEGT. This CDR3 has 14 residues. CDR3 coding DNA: TGTGCCAGCAGAGTGGAGCCCGCGGCCACTGAAGCTTTCTTT. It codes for CASRVEPAATEAFF.

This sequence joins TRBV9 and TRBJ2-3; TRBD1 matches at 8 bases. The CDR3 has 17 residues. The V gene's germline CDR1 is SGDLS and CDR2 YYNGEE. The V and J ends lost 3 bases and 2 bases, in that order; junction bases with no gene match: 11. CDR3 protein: CASSAKTWTGLTDTQYF. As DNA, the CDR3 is TGTGCCAGCAGCGCCAAAACTTGGACAGGGCTCACAGATACGCAGTATTTT.

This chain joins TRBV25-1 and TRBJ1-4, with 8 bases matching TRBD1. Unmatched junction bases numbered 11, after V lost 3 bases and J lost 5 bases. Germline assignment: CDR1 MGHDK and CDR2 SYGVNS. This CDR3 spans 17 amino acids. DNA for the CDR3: TGTGCCAGCAGTGATAGAGGACAGGGCCTTTCCAATGAAAAACTGTTTTTT. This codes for CASSDRGQGLSNEKLFF.

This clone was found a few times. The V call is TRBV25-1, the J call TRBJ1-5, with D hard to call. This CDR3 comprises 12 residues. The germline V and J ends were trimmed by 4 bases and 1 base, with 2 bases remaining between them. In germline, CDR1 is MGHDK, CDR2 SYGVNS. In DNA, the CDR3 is TGTGCCAGCAGTGTCAGCAATCAGCCCCAGCATTTT. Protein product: CASSVSNQPQHF.

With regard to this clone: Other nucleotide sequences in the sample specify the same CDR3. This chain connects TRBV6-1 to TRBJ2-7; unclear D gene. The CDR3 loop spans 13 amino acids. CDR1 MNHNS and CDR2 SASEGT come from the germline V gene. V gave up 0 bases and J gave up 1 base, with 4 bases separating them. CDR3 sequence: CASSEAPSYEQYF. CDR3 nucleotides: TGTGCCAGCAGTGAAGCCCCATCCTACGAGCAGTACTTC.

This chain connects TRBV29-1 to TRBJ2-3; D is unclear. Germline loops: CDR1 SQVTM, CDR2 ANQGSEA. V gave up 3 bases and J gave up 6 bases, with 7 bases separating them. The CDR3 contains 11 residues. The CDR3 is CSVEQVDTQYF. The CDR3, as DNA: TGCAGCGTTGAGCAGGTGGATACGCAGTATTTT.

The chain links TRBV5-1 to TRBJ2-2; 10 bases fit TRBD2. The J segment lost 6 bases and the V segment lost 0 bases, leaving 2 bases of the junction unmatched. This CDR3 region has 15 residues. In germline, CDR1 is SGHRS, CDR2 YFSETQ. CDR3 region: CASSLALAGAGELFF. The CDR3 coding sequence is TGCGCCAGCAGCTTGGCTCTAGCGGGAGCCGGGGAGCTGTTTTTT. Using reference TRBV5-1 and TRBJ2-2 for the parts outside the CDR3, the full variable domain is KAGVTQTPRYLIKTRGQQVTLSCSPISGHRSVSWYQQTPGQGLQFLFEYFSETQRNKGNFPGRFSGRQFSNSRSEMNVSTLELGDSALYLCASSLALAGAGELFFGEGSRLTVL.

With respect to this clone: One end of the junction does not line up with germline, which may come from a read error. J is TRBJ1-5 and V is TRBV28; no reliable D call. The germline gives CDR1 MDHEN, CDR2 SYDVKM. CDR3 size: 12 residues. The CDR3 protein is CASSDSRAPEDF. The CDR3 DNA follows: TGTGCCAGCAGCGATTCCCGAGCCCCAGAGGATTTT.

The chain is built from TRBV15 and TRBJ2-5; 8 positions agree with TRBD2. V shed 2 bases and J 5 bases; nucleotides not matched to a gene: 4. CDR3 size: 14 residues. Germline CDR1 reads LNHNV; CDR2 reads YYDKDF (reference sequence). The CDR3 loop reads CATSRSPGGETQYF. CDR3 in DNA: TGTGCCACCAGCAGAAGCCCGGGGGGGGAGACCCAGTACTTC. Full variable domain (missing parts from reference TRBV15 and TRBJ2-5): DAMVIQNPRYQVTQFGKPVTLSCSQTLNHNVMYWYQQKSSQAPKLLFHYYDKDFNNEADTPDNFQSRRPNTSFCFLDIRSPGLGDTAMYLCATSRSPGGETQYFGPGTRLLVL.

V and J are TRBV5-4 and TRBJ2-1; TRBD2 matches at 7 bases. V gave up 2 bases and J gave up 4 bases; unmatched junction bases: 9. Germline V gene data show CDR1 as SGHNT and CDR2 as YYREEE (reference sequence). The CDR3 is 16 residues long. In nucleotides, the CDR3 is TGTGCCAGCAGCTTCAATGCGGGAGAAAGATACAATGAGCAGTTCTTC. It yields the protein CASSFNAGERYNEQFF.

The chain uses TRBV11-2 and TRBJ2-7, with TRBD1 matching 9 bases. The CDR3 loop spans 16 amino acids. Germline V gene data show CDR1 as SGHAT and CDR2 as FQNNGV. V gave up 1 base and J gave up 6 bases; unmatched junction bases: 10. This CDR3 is CASSLVRDRVFREQYF. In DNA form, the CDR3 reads TGTGCCAGCAGCTTAGTTCGGGACAGGGTTTTCCGCGAGCAGTACTTC.

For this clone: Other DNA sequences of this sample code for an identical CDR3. CDR3 DNA sequence: TGTGCCAGCAGGGCGGGAGCGGGTGAGCAGTTCTTC. This encodes CASRAGAGEQFF. This chain uses TRBV28 with TRBJ2-1; TRBD2 matches at 7 bases. After removal of 6 bases from V and 9 bases from J, the junction contained 5 bases not matched to a gene. CDR3 length: 12 residues. CDR1 and CDR2 from the germline V gene are MDHEN and SYDVKM.

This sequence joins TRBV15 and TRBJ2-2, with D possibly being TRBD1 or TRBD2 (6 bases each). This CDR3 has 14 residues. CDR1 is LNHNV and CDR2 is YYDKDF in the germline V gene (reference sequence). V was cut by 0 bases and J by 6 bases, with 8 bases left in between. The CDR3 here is CATSRDRGAGELFF. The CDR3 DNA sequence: TGTGCCACCAGCAGAGATAGGGGGGCCGGGGAGCTGTTTTTT.

This CDR3 reads CASSLYPNTEAFF. In nucleotides, the CDR3 is TGTGCCAGCAGCTTATACCCGAACACTGAAGCTTTCTTT. The chain uses TRBV7-9 and TRBJ1-1; D is unclear. Trimming left V 2 bases short and J 1 base short, with 5 bases between. The CDR3 is made up of 13 amino acids. The germline V gene has CDR1 SEHNR and CDR2 FQNEAQ (reference sequence).

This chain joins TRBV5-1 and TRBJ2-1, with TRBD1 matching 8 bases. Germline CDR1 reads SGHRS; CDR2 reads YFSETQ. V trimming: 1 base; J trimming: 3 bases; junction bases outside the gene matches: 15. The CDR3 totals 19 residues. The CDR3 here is CASSLPAEVRQGFYNEQFF. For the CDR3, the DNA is TGCGCCAGCAGCTTGCCCGCAGAGGTCCGACAGGGGTTCTACAATGAGCAGTTCTTC.